Each of the 30 T cell receptor beta chains below was sequenced from the same sample in a study of Graves' ophthalmopathy and Graves' hyperthyroidism. RNA transcripts were the template, and TCR beta CDR3 regions were amplified from them. Amplification began with first-round RT-PCR using HTBI primers, then second-round multiplex PCR was performed. In TCRdb, the multiplex PCR reads were re-called with MiXCR into one record per CDR3 protein. There are some 350,000 distinct CDR3 sequences in the sample; 15% to 20% occur only once, and 2% to 2.5% lies in the top ten. Sequencing input: peripheral blood. Source of these receptors: an adult woman with stable Graves' hyperthyroidism.

The chain carries TRBV19 and TRBJ2-7, with 11 bases aligning to TRBD2. The CDR3 sequence is 15 residues long. J was trimmed by 4 bases and V by 6 bases; bases with no gene match: 8. Germline V gene sequence: CDR1 LNHDA, CDR2 SQIVND (reference sequence). The CDR3 protein is CASSTSGSPLYEQYF. As DNA, the CDR3 is TGTGCCAGTAGCACTAGCGGGAGTCCTTTGTACGAGCAGTACTTC.

The sample holds many counts of this clonotype. The rearrangement links TRBV6-2 or TRBV6-3 to TRBJ2-7, with TRBD2 identical over 7 bases. CDR1 MNHEY and CDR2 SVGEGT come from the germline V gene. Losses at the gene ends were 1 base for V and 4 bases for J; bases not matched to a gene: 7. The CDR3 has 15 amino acids. The CDR3 loop is CASSYYSGRRYEQYF. As DNA, the CDR3 is TGTGCCAGCAGTTACTATAGCGGGCGCCGGTACGAGCAGTACTTC.

This clonotype came up many times. The gene calls are TRBV24-1 and TRBJ2-5, with D perhaps TRBD2 (6 bases). V dropped 4 bases and J dropped 4 bases, with 15 bases sitting between them. The CDR3 loop spans 15 amino acids. Germline-derived CDR1 and CDR2 are KGHDR and SFDVKD. The CDR3 bases are TGTGCCACCAGTGAATGGAGGGGAGCGTCAGAGACCCAGTACTTC. This encodes CATSEWRGASETQYF.

This clonotype showed up many times. The chain couples TRBV27 to TRBJ2-7; the D gene could be TRBD1 or TRBD2 (5 bases each). The germline gives CDR1 MNHEY, CDR2 SMNVEV (reference sequence). V lost 6 bases, J lost 2 bases, and 20 bases lay in between. There are 16 residues in the CDR3. The CDR3: CASSPAPGPPTYEQYF. The CDR3 nucleotides read TGTGCCAGCAGCCCGGCCCCGGGGCCACCAACCTACGAGCAGTACTTC.

This clonotype was counted ten times or more. The rearrangement joins TRBV10-3 to TRBJ1-3; D might be TRBD1 (5 bases). Looked up from germline, CDR1 is ENHRY and CDR2 is SYGVKD. The CDR3 consists of 17 residues. V lost 6 bases and J lost 0, with 18 bases in between. CDR3 DNA sequence: TGTGCCATCAGGGATAATGAGGGACTTTCCTCTGGAAACACCATATATTTT. Translation gives CAIRDNEGLSSGNTIYF.

This clonotype came up a few times. This rearrangement joins TRBV30 to TRBJ2-5; 10 bases match TRBD1. Germline CDR1 and CDR2: GTSNPN and SVGIG (reference sequence). With 7 bases clipped from V and 4 bases from J, the junction kept 6 bases outside the gene matches. The CDR3 sequence is 13 residues long. CDR3 sequence (DNA): TGTGCCTCCACGGACAGGGGGTCAGAGACCCAGTACTTC. This encodes CASTDRGSETQYF. Variable domain in full (rest from reference TRBV30 and TRBJ2-5): SQTIHQWPATLVQPVGSPLSLECTVEGTSNPNLYWYRQAAGRGLQLLFYSVGIGQISSEVPQNLSASRPQDRQFILSSKKLLLSDSGFYLCASTDRGSETQYFGPGTRLLVL.

The rearrangement links TRBV6-1 to TRBJ2-7, with 7 bases lining up with TRBD1. Germline values: CDR1 MNHNS, CDR2 SASEGT. V lost 6 bases and J lost 3; bases outside the gene matches: 8. The CDR3 covers 14 residues. The CDR3 sequence: CASRGTVGLYEQYF. DNA for the CDR3: TGTGCCAGCAGGGGGACAGTTGGCCTCTACGAGCAGTACTTC.

Concerning this clonotype itself: A much larger clone is a single base away; this may be a read error. CDR3 in amino acids: CSAERGSYEQYF. The DNA for the CDR3 is TGCAGTGCTGAGCGGGGTTCCTACGAGCAGTACTTC. The chain is built from TRBV20-1 and TRBJ2-7, with 7 bases identical to TRBD2. J lost 1 base, V lost 5 bases, and 2 bases had no gene match. Per germline, CDR1 DFQATT and CDR2 SNEGSKA (reference sequence). The CDR3 sequence is 12 residues long.

This clonotype has at least ten counts. J is TRBJ2-5 and V is TRBV11-1; 13 bases align to TRBD2. V shed 4 bases and J 2 bases; nucleotides not matched to a gene: 7. Germline loops: CDR1 SGHAT, CDR2 FQDESV (reference sequence). The CDR3 length is 17 residues. The CDR3 DNA sequence: TGTGCCAGCAGCTCCGGACTAGCGGGAGTTCGGCAAGAGACCCAGTACTTC. Amino acid sequence: CASSSGLAGVRQETQYF.

This clonotype was seen repeatedly, ten times or more. The CDR3 loop reads CASSYGRDQPQHF. In DNA, the CDR3 is TGTGCCAGCAGTTACGGCAGAGATCAGCCCCAGCATTTT. The chain combines TRBV6-5 with TRBJ1-5, with D hard to call. Germline V CDR1 and CDR2: MNHEY, SVGAGI. The CDR3 covers 13 residues. V was cut by 2 bases and J by 5 bases, with 7 bases left in between.

The chain recombines TRBV6-5 with TRBJ1-6; D might be TRBD1 (5 bases). The germline V and J ends were trimmed by 2 bases and 10 bases, with 15 bases remaining between them. The germline gives CDR1 MNHEY, CDR2 SVGAGI. CDR3 length: 15 amino acids. The CDR3 sequence is CASSYRQGEISPLHF. As DNA, the CDR3 is TGTGCCAGCAGTTACCGGCAGGGCGAAATCTCACCCCTCCACTTT.

The sample holds many counts of this clonotype. V usage is TRBV28 and J usage is TRBJ2-7, with TRBD1 identical over 10 bases. This CDR3 has 15 residues. Trimming at V came to 3 bases and at J to 3 bases, leaving 5 bases not matched to a gene. Per germline, CDR1 MDHEN and CDR2 SYDVKM. CDR3 sequence (DNA): TGTGCCAGCAGTTTGTGGGGACAGGGGAGCTACGAGCAGTACTTC. Translating gives CASSLWGQGSYEQYF. Looking up the rest from reference TRBV28 and TRBJ2-7 gives the full variable domain: DVKVTQSSRYLVKRTGEKVFLECVQDMDHENMFWYRQDPGLGLRLIYFSYDVKMKEKGDIPEGYSVSREKKERFSLILESASTNQTSMYLCASSLWGQGSYEQYFGPGTRLTVT.

This clonotype was counted many times. V gene TRBV30 combines with J gene TRBJ2-7; D gene uncertain. The CDR3 is 11 residues long. Trimming took 2 bases from V and 6 from J, leaving 8 bases between them. Germline CDR1 is GTSNPN and CDR2 is SVGIG (reference sequence). Here the CDR3 DNA reads TGTGCCTGGAGTCGCAGTGGCGAGCAGTACTTC. Translated: CAWSRSGEQYF.

Ten or more counts support this clonotype. This chain links TRBV28 with TRBJ1-6; maybe TRBD1 (6 bases). Trimming cost V 5 bases and J 3 bases, with 17 bases left between them. CDR3 length equals 17 residues. The germline V gene encodes CDR1 MDHEN and CDR2 SYDVKM. The CDR3 region is CASSGQTRGFYNSPLHF. In DNA, the CDR3 is TGTGCCAGCAGTGGCCAGACCAGGGGTTTCTATAATTCACCCCTCCACTTT.

This clonotype appeared a few times. The chain employs TRBV9 and TRBJ2-2, with TRBD2 matching over 12 bases. Germline loops: CDR1 SGDLS, CDR2 YYNGEE. CDR3 length equals 18 residues. The J segment lost 4 bases and the V segment lost 0 bases, leaving 7 bases of the junction unmatched. The CDR3 sequence: CASSVAATSGSLTGELFF. The CDR3 bases are TGTGCCAGCAGCGTAGCTGCGACTAGCGGGAGTCTCACCGGGGAGCTGTTTTTT.

The chain links TRBV7-2 to TRBJ2-2; no firm D call. From germline, CDR1 is SGHTA and CDR2 FQGNSA. The CDR3 has 16 residues. V was cut by 1 base and J by 8 bases, with 17 bases left in between. Written as DNA, the CDR3 is TGTGCCAGCAGCTTAGATCTTTTCTCCGGTCTTGGGGAGCTGTTTTTT. Its translation: CASSLDLFSGLGELFF.

Many counts were recorded for this clonotype. This sequence joins TRBV12-3 or TRBV12-4 and TRBJ2-5, with 7 positions matching TRBD2. The CDR3 runs to 15 residues. V was clipped by 4 bases and J by 2 bases; unmatched bases: 7. The CDR3 DNA sequence: TGTGCCAGCAGTTCATGGGGGACTAATCAAGAGACCCAGTACTTC. Translating it yields CASSSWGTNQETQYF.

As to this clonotype: Possible read error: a much larger clone is one base away. The genes are TRBV6-1 and TRBJ2-2; 8 bases align to TRBD1. Germline assignment: CDR1 MNHNS and CDR2 SASEGT. V lost 6 bases and J lost 3; bases outside the gene matches: 3. This CDR3 region has 14 residues. The CDR3 DNA reads as TGTGCCAGCAGGCACAGGGGGGACACCGGGGAGCTGTTTTTT. Its protein is CASRHRGDTGELFF.

The chain combines TRBV20-1 with TRBJ2-7; 7 positions agree with TRBD2. CDR1 DFQATT and CDR2 SNEGSKA come from the germline V gene (reference sequence). The CDR3 is 15 amino acids. J lost 5 bases, V lost 4 bases, and 14 bases had no gene match. CDR3 protein: CSATIPIGGSHEQYF. CDR3 nucleotides: TGCAGTGCTACTATCCCCATCGGCGGGAGCCACGAGCAGTACTTC.

This clonotype appeared a few times. This chain uses TRBV20-1 with TRBJ2-5; 8 bases fit TRBD1. The CDR3 is 13 residues long. Germline V gives CDR1 DFQATT, CDR2 SNEGSKA (reference sequence). For the CDR3, the DNA is TGCAGCGCGGGACAGGCCCGACAAGAGACCCAGTACTTC. Protein: CSAGQARQETQYF.

This clonotype was picked up many times. V is TRBV30 and J is TRBJ2-7, with 7 bases fitting TRBD2. Trimming removed 4 bases from V and 5 bases from J; junction bases left unmatched: 11. The germline CDR1 and CDR2 sequences are GTSNPN and SVGIG (reference sequence). The CDR3 has 14 amino acids. The CDR3 region is CAWMAGTGGDEQYF. The CDR3 DNA reads TGTGCCTGGATGGCTGGGACGGGAGGCGACGAGCAGTACTTC.

The rearrangement joins TRBV7-9 to TRBJ2-5; TRBD2 aligns across 11 bases. The CDR3 covers 16 residues. The germline V gene encodes CDR1 SEHNR and CDR2 FQNEAQ (reference sequence). V lost 5 bases, J lost 4 bases, and 9 bases stayed unmatched. The CDR3 DNA sequence: TGTGCCAGCAGCCATAGCGGGAGGGCCGGGGGAGAGACCCAGTACTTC. Amino acids: CASSHSGRAGGETQYF.

This clonotype was observed at least ten times. CDR3 sequence (DNA): TGCAGTGCTAGACCGCCGGTTGGTGGGAACTATGGCTACACCTTC. Its protein is CSARPPVGGNYGYTF. This sequence joins TRBV20-1 and TRBJ1-2, with D unclear. The CDR3 runs to 15 residues. Germline V CDR1 and CDR2: DFQATT, SNEGSKA (reference sequence). Deletions cut 2 bases from V and 2 bases from J, with 15 bases between.

This clonotype has a count of ten or more. The CDR3 sequence: CASSQEGTGGNEQYF. CDR3 DNA: TGCGCCAGCAGCCAAGAGGGGACAGGGGGCAACGAGCAGTACTTC. This sequence joins TRBV4-3 and TRBJ2-7; TRBD1 matches at 12 bases. V was clipped by 0 bases and J by 5 bases; unmatched bases: 2. CDR1 LGHNA and CDR2 YSLEER come from the germline V gene. The CDR3 spans 15 residues.

The V call is TRBV7-2, the J call TRBJ2-3, with D perhaps matching TRBD1 (5 bases). The germline V and J ends were trimmed by 1 base and 4 bases, with 9 bases remaining between them. The CDR3 is made up of 14 amino acids. Germline CDR1 SGHTA, CDR2 FQGNSA. CDR3 loop: CASSLDSGPDTQYF. Written as DNA, the CDR3 is TGTGCCAGCAGCTTAGATTCAGGGCCAGATACGCAGTATTTT.

This clonotype was counted ten times or more. The J gene is TRBJ2-2, the V gene TRBV6-2 or TRBV6-3; weak D call: TRBD2 (5 bases). Germline CDR1 is MNHEY and CDR2 is SVGEGT. Trimming pared 3 bases from V and 8 bases from J, leaving 25 bases between. CDR3 length equals 18 residues. The CDR3 region is CASSYGFFVTTGPGELFF. Written as DNA, the CDR3 is TGTGCCAGCAGTTATGGGTTCTTCGTGACTACCGGGCCTGGGGAGCTGTTTTTT.

This clonotype was counted ten times or more. The V and J genes are TRBV7-2 and TRBJ2-5, with TRBD2 matching 9 bases. The CDR3 runs to 15 residues. Germline V CDR1 and CDR2: SGHTA, FQGNSA. Germline trimming cut 2 bases from V and 2 bases from J; bases unmatched to any gene: 3. Here the CDR3 reads CASSLILAGQETQYF. The CDR3 DNA reads TGTGCCAGCAGCTTAATTCTAGCGGGGCAAGAGACCCAGTACTTC.

This clonotype was seen many times. The chain links TRBV13 to TRBJ1-1; no definite D call. Germline V gene data show CDR1 as PRHDT and CDR2 as FYEKMQ (reference sequence). Trimming took 5 bases from V and 0 from J, leaving 10 bases between them. This CDR3 comprises 14 residues. CDR3 DNA sequence: TGTGCCAGCAGCCACCGGACGGTGAACACTGAAGCTTTCTTT. As protein: CASSHRTVNTEAFF.

This clonotype was observed many times. The rearrangement uses TRBV6-5 and TRBJ2-7; unclear D gene. Per germline, CDR1 MNHEY and CDR2 SVGAGI. This CDR3 is built from 14 residues. V was cut by 0 bases and J by 0 bases, with 6 bases left in between. The CDR3 loop is CASSYSKASYEQYF. CDR3 DNA sequence: TGTGCCAGCAGTTACTCGAAAGCCTCCTACGAGCAGTACTTC.

This clonotype was counted ten times or more. The chain couples TRBV5-1 to TRBJ1-1; 8 bases line up with TRBD1. The CDR3 totals 16 residues. Germline loops: CDR1 SGHRS, CDR2 YFSETQ. V shed 4 bases and J 5 bases; nucleotides not matched to a gene: 13. CDR3 sequence: CASSHGLQGGRTEAFF. In nucleotides, the CDR3 is TGCGCCAGCAGCCACGGATTACAGGGGGGTAGGACTGAAGCTTTCTTT.